This section outlines one TCR beta chain sequence together with its context. This record comes from a study of blood T cell repertoires in COVID-19. About the research overall: The origin of the acute and convalescent COVID-19 samples was the United States, Italy and Spain. T cells, B-cell-depleted T cells, or PBMCs supplied cDNA or gDNA.

The J segment lost 9 bases and the V segment lost 0 bases, leaving 3 bases of the junction unmatched. Per the germline V gene, CDR1 is KGHSH and CDR2 is LQKENI. The CDR3 is made up of 14 amino acids. The authors' processing: Amplification with reference gene primers provided the estimates of nucleated cell counts. Only in-frame clones appear in the TCRdb table, and some are missing; sequencing was by immunoSEQ multiplex PCR. D and trimming were read from the DNA, whereas the V and J calls and clone size are those reported in that table. Of 100,000 to 150,000 clones listed, around 63% are singletons. This clonotype originated in a woman between 65 and 79 years old with acute or convalescent COVID-19. The sample was peripheral blood. The chain carries TRBV18 and TRBJ2-1, with 9 nucleotides matching TRBD2. The CDR3 nucleotides are TGTGCCAGCTCACCACCTAGCGGGAGTAGTGAGCAGTTCTTC. Translated, it gives CASSPPSGSSEQFF. Using reference TRBV18 and TRBJ2-1 for the parts outside the CDR3, the full variable domain is NAGVMQNPRHLVRRRGQEARLRCSPMKGHSHVYWYRQLPEEGLKFMVYLQKENIIDESGMPKERFSAEFPKEGPSILRIQQVVRGDSAAYFCASSPPSGSSEQFFGPGTRLTVL.